The 21 T cell receptor beta chains below come from one sample, sequenced in a study of vaccination effects on CD4 cells after COVID-19. These receptors' antigens are unknown. Expansion with viral peptide pools was applied to antigen-specific CD4+ T cells by the ViraFEST assay prior to sequencing. On roughly day 9 of culture, CD4+ T cells were separated out. A PCR test confirmed that the person had SARS-CoV-2 infection between March and December 2020. TCRdb's copy holds only in-frame clones and misses some; the assay was immunoSEQ multiplex PCR. The repertoire consists of about 45,000 clones, with approximately 70% occurring once and the leading ten covering roughly 29%. Sequencing used CD4+ T cells from PBMCs cultured with a peptide pool, obtained before COVID-19 vaccination. Every receptor here comes from a human donor who had a prior SARS-CoV-2 infection.

J is TRBJ2-3 and V is TRBV5-1; possibly TRBD2 for D (6 bases). The CDR3 runs 14 residues. Germline V gene lookup returns CDR1 SGHRS and CDR2 YFSETQ. V was shortened by 0 bases and J by 3 bases, with 8 bases between the two germline ends. The CDR3 nucleotides read TGCGCCAGCAGCTTGGAGGCGGGAACAGATACGCAGTATTTT. This sequence encodes CASSLEAGTDTQYF.

The V gene is TRBV13, the J gene TRBJ2-2; D is unresolved. Germline-derived CDR1 and CDR2 are PRHDT and FYEKMQ (reference sequence). The CDR3 has 17 amino acids. Deletions cut 8 bases from V and 6 bases from J, with 25 bases between. DNA of the CDR3: TGTGCCAGCGTCCGTAGTTGGCCGCCAAACGGACCCGGGGAGCTGTTTTTT. This sequence encodes CASVRSWPPNGPGELFF.

V gene TRBV30 combines with J gene TRBJ1-1; no reliable D call. This CDR3 comprises 11 residues. Trimming stripped 4 bases from V and 6 bases from J, with 9 bases between. Germline CDR1 reads GTSNPN; CDR2 reads SVGIG (reference sequence). The DNA of the CDR3 is TGTGCCTGGACCCGGATAGCTGAAGCTTTCTTT. This encodes CAWTRIAEAFF.

The V call is TRBV27, the J call TRBJ2-2, with 7 positions matching TRBD2. Germline CDR1 reads MNHEY; CDR2 reads SMNVEV (reference sequence). This CDR3 is built from 16 residues. V lost 1 base and J lost 1; bases outside the gene matches: 3. The CDR3 DNA follows: TGTGCCAGCAGTTTATGGGCTAGCGGGAACACCGGGGAGCTGTTTTTT. It specifies CASSLWASGNTGELFF.

This clone was observed a handful of times. The chain has TRBV6-2 or TRBV6-3 and TRBJ2-1; no definite D call. The V gene lost 0 bases and the J gene lost 10 bases, with 13 bases spanning the gap. Germline CDR1 MNHEY, CDR2 SVGEGT. CDR3 length equals 14 residues. CDR3 protein: CASSYSGSFREQFF. The DNA of the CDR3 is TGTGCCAGCAGTTACTCTGGATCCTTTAGGGAGCAGTTCTTC.

V and J are TRBV15 and TRBJ2-7; TRBD2 agrees at 7 bases. CDR1 and CDR2 (germline): LNHNV, YYDKDF (reference sequence). The CDR3 is made up of 16 amino acids. Trimming removed 0 bases from V and 1 base from J; junction bases left unmatched: 6. The CDR3 nucleotides read TGTGCCACCAGCAGAGATTGGCCGGGACTATCCTACGAGCAGTACTTC. Residues: CATSRDWPGLSYEQYF. Full variable domain (outside the CDR3, taken from reference TRBV15 and TRBJ2-7): DAMVIQNPRYQVTQFGKPVTLSCSQTLNHNVMYWYQQKSSQAPKLLFHYYDKDFNNEADTPDNFQSRRPNTSFCFLDIRSPGLGDTAMYLCATSRDWPGLSYEQYFGPGTRLTVT.

This rearrangement joins TRBV18 to TRBJ2-2; a weak D match, TRBD1 (5 bases). The CDR3 runs 15 residues. Germline CDR1 KGHSH, CDR2 LQKENI. Deletions cut 10 bases from V and 0 bases from J, with 15 bases between. DNA of the CDR3: TGTGCCACCCGGGCGGACAATGCGAACACCGGGGAGCTGTTTTTT. Translated, it gives CATRADNANTGELFF. Complete variable domain (other parts from reference TRBV18 and TRBJ2-2): NAGVMQNPRHLVRRRGQEARLRCSPMKGHSHVYWYRQLPEEGLKFMVYLQKENIIDESGMPKERFSAEFPKEGPSILRIQQVVRGDSAAYFCATRADNANTGELFFGEGSRLTVL.

Only one count was recorded for this clone. The CDR3 DNA is TGCGCCAGCAGCTTACAGGGTAGCGGTGAAATGGGTGAAGCTTTCTTT. Protein: CASSLQGSGEMGEAFF. The genes are TRBV5-1 and TRBJ1-1; D is perhaps TRBD1 (6 bases). The CDR3 runs to 16 residues. V lost 2 bases and J lost 7, with 21 bases in between. Germline CDR1 and CDR2: SGHRS and YFSETQ.

The chain links TRBV6-1 to TRBJ1-5; TRBD1 matches 8 bases. Per the germline V gene, CDR1 is MNHNS and CDR2 is SASEGT. J was trimmed by 6 bases and V by 4 bases; bases with no gene match: 11. The CDR3 has 16 amino acids. The CDR3 reads CASSAYRGRVAQPQHF. Here the CDR3 DNA reads TGTGCCAGCAGTGCCTACAGGGGGAGGGTTGCTCAGCCCCAGCATTTT.

This clone was recorded a few times. The chain employs TRBV6-1 and TRBJ2-1; no reliable D call. Germline CDR1 MNHNS, CDR2 SASEGT. The CDR3 totals 15 residues. The V gene lost 2 bases and the J gene lost 0 bases, with 8 bases spanning the gap. The CDR3 sequence: CASSETDPSYNEQFF. The CDR3 DNA reads TGTGCCAGCAGTGAAACGGACCCCTCCTACAATGAGCAGTTCTTC.

The gene calls are TRBV6-5 and TRBJ1-1; tentatively, D is TRBD1 (6 bases). The CDR3 length is 13 residues. V dropped 7 bases and J dropped 4 bases, with 13 bases sitting between them. The germline CDR1 and CDR2 sequences are MNHEY and SVGAGI. CDR3 coding DNA: TGTGCCAGCATTAATGACAGGCGCACTGAAGCTTTCTTT. The encoded protein is CASINDRRTEAFF.

By frequency in the sample, this clone is large. The V and J genes are TRBV5-1 and TRBJ2-3; perhaps D is TRBD1 or TRBD2 (5 bases each). The CDR3 covers 15 residues. Germline V gene lookup returns CDR1 SGHRS and CDR2 YFSETQ. With 4 bases removed from V and 7 bases from J, the gap between germline ends came to 19 bases. The CDR3 is CASSAPGTTKNTQYF. CDR3 DNA sequence: TGCGCCAGCAGCGCCCCCGGGACCACCAAAAATACGCAGTATTTT.

The chain links TRBV9 to TRBJ1-6, with D maybe TRBD1 (5 bases). With 0 bases removed from V and 1 base from J, the gap between germline ends came to 8 bases. Germline-derived CDR1 and CDR2 are SGDLS and YYNGEE. CDR3 length equals 16 residues. DNA of the CDR3: TGTGCCAGCAGCGTAGATGGGGGGTCCTATAATTCACCCCTCCACTTT. Encoded protein: CASSVDGGSYNSPLHF.

The chain combines TRBV9 with TRBJ2-2, with TRBD2 matching 10 bases. There are 15 residues in the CDR3. Germline values: CDR1 SGDLS, CDR2 YYNGEE. Unmatched junction bases numbered 0, after V lost 1 base and J lost 3 bases. This CDR3 reads CASSVLAGDTGELFF. DNA of the CDR3: TGTGCCAGCAGCGTACTAGCGGGGGACACCGGGGAGCTGTTTTTT.

This clone has only a few counts. This sequence joins TRBV30 and TRBJ1-6; D is unclear. Trimming pared 2 bases from V and 3 bases from J, leaving 8 bases between. There are 14 residues in the CDR3. Germline CDR1 GTSNPN, CDR2 SVGIG (reference sequence). The DNA of the CDR3 is TGTGCCTGGAGTCCAGAGGACTATAATTCACCCCTCCACTTT. Translated, it gives CAWSPEDYNSPLHF.

The chain employs TRBV6-5 and TRBJ2-3; 7 nucleotides agree with TRBD2. The CDR3 spans 14 residues. The trim removed 10 bases at V and 3 bases at J, leaving 10 bases unmatched. Germline V gives CDR1 MNHEY, CDR2 SVGAGI. In DNA, the CDR3 is TGTGCCACCTCCCTCAGGACTAGTACAGATACGCAGTATTTT. Amino acid sequence: CATSLRTSTDTQYF.

J is TRBJ2-1 and V is TRBV5-4; D perhaps matches TRBD1 (5 bases). The CDR3 is 17 residues long. Deletions cut 4 bases from V and 0 bases from J, with 17 bases between. Germline lookup yields CDR1 SGHNT and CDR2 YYREEE (reference sequence). CDR3 bases: TGTGCCAGCAGCACCGGTTTGGGGCGGAGCTCCTACAATGAGCAGTTCTTC. Translated, it gives CASSTGLGRSSYNEQFF.

Concerning this clone: The sample carries other DNA sequences with the same CDR3. The V gene is TRBV7-2, the J gene TRBJ2-5; tentative D call: TRBD2 (5 bases). Trimming took off 1 base at V and 2 bases at J, with 14 bases between the two ends. The CDR3 extends over 16 amino acids. CDR1 is SGHTA and CDR2 is FQGNSA in the germline V gene. Here the CDR3 DNA reads TGTGCCAGCAGCTTAGGGTCTAGGAGCGGACAAGAGACCCAGTACTTC. Translation gives CASSLGSRSGQETQYF. The full variable domain, its missing parts supplied by reference TRBV7-2 and TRBJ2-5, is GAGVSQSPSNKVTEKGKDVELRCDPISGHTALYWYRQSLGQGLEFLIYFQGNSAPDKSGLPSDRFSAERTGGSVSTLTIQRTQQEDSAVYLCASSLGSRSGQETQYFGPGTRLLVL.

The genes are TRBV20-1 and TRBJ2-7, with D tentatively TRBD2 (6 bases). Germline values: CDR1 DFQATT, CDR2 SNEGSKA (reference sequence). CDR3 length: 13 residues. V lost 3 bases and J 1 base, leaving 10 bases between the germline ends. The CDR3 sequence is CSASVGSSYEQYF. The CDR3 nucleotides read TGCAGTGCTAGTGTCGGGAGTTCCTACGAGCAGTACTTC.

In nucleotides, the CDR3 is TGCGCCAGCAGCTTGGTAGCTTCCTACGAGCAGTACTTC. It encodes CASSLVASYEQYF. The chain uses TRBV5-1 and TRBJ2-7, with D unclear. CDR3 length equals 13 residues. Trimming shortened V by 0 bases and J by 1 base, and 5 bases separated the two germline ends. The V gene's germline CDR1 is SGHRS and CDR2 YFSETQ.

This clone was seen once. This chain connects TRBV2 to TRBJ1-2; 8 nucleotides align to TRBD1. The CDR3 contains 16 residues. V was pared by 3 bases and J by 7 bases, with 13 bases of the junction left unmatched. Germline assignment: CDR1 SNHLY and CDR2 FYNNEI. The CDR3: CASSDSDWGRGLGYTF. The CDR3 region has the DNA TGTGCCAGCAGTGATTCGGATTGGGGCAGGGGGCTTGGCTACACCTTC.